This TCR beta chain was obtained from a study of low-dose radiotherapy and immunotherapy resistance in tumors. Study overall: The study delivered 0.5 Gy per fraction every 2 weeks to Cohort 1, totaling 6.5 Gy. Cohort 2, a group dosed every two weeks at 1 Gy per fraction, received 13 Gy in total over 26 weeks. TRAV- and TRBV-specific primers, spanning alpha and beta chains, primed first-strand cDNA. Patients were on oral aspirin 300 mg taken daily for four cycles from cycle 1 day 1.

As to time point: after trial treatment. Indicated treatment: LDRT plus nivolumab, ipilimumab, low-dose cyclophosphamide and aspirin (RACIN trial). Amplification, which lasted 20 PCR cycles, used a constant-region primer and V-primer adapter to amplify TCRs. TCRdb re-analysed the reads in MiXCR, keeping a single row per CDR3 protein. The data contain approximately 52,000 distinct CDR3 sequences, 33% of them singletons. The V and J ends lost 5 bases and 0 bases respectively, with 6 bases between them. The CDR3 is 13 amino acids. CDR1 and CDR2 from the germline V gene are SGHAT and FQDESV (reference sequence). In this sample, this clonotype turned up many times.

The TCR originated in a male donor with rectosigmoid adenocarcinoma. The rearrangement joins TRBV11-1 to TRBJ2-3; no definite D call. Sequenced material: PBMCs, taken after low-dose radiotherapy plus immunotherapy. Here the CDR3 reads CASSQLSTDTQYF. CDR3 in DNA: TGTGCCAGCAGCCAACTAAGCACAGATACGCAGTATTTT.